This record covers a single T cell receptor beta chain. The antigen is undetermined. The sample is drawn from a study of T cells in Graves' hyperthyroidism and ophthalmopathy. General study results and limits: Appearing also in blood were most of the thyroid clonotypes expanded above 0.001. Ophthalmopathy prediction by the model preceded onset by a median about 6.3 months.

V was shortened by 5 bases and J by 1 base, with 14 bases between the two germline ends. There are 15 residues in the CDR3. Germline V gene lookup returns CDR1 LGHDT and CDR2 YNNKEL (reference sequence). There were TCR beta CDR3 regions amplified from RNA transcripts. With the HTBI primer set, the TCR CDR3 went through a first round of RT-PCR. TCRdb fed the multiplex PCR reads into MiXCR, producing one record per CDR3 protein. The sample yields about 410,000 distinct CDR3 sequences, approximately 15% seen once. This TCR was recovered from a woman aged 25 to 39 with Graves' ophthalmopathy. Input material: blood. The chain recombines TRBV3-1 with TRBJ1-1; the D is unclear. The CDR3 region has the DNA TGTGCCAGCAGCTCCCCTGCGGTGTCGAACACTGAAGCTTTCTTT. It is translated as CASSSPAVSNTEAFF.